This T cell receptor beta chain was profiled in a study of CD8+CD57+ T cells in acquired aplastic anemia. Previously, flow cytometry had revealed CD8+CD57+ cell expansion in the patients chosen for sequencing. This clonotype has ten or more counts. TCR beta VDJ combinations and CDR3 sequences were profiled from genomic DNA. Each CDR3 protein is one row after TCRdb ran MiXCR on the reads. Of approximately 150,000 distinct CDR3 sequences in the sample, roughly 48% were seen once. This CDR3 has 16 amino acids. Per the germline V gene, CDR1 is SGHVS and CDR2 is FQNEAQ. V trimming: 5 bases; J trimming: 5 bases; junction bases outside the gene matches: 8.

The sequencing sample was made of sorted CD4+, CD8+, or CD8+CD57+ T cells (not recorded which) from PBMCs. This chain connects TRBV7-8 to TRBJ2-5; 13 bases are a match to TRBD2. This sequence originates from a human donor with aplastic anemia. The CDR3 spells CASSLTSGGGLETQYF. The CDR3 DNA reads TGTGCCAGCAGCCTCACTAGCGGGGGGGGGCTTGAGACCCAGTACTTC.